This is a list of T cell receptor beta chains from one sample in a study of T cells in Graves' hyperthyroidism and ophthalmopathy. TCRdb itself ran the multiplex PCR reads through MiXCR, one entry per CDR3 protein. The sample carries hundreds of thousands of distinct CDR3 sequences, 14% to 15% recorded once. Sequencing input: blood. These receptors all come from a man between 18 and 29 years old with Graves' ophthalmopathy. Each CDR3 is given with its conserved first and last residue. A D gene is named only where the DNA matches it firmly. For some rows the clone size is stated as once, few or many, or as a class when expanded; others skip it.

>TRBV19|TRBJ1-6|.|17|TRBD1
TGTGCCAGTAGTCCCATGGCCGGGACAGCTAGCGATTCACCCCTCCACTTT
CASSPMAGTASDSPLHF
>TRBV6-6|TRBJ1-5|many|16|.
TGTGCCAGCAGTTACTCGTACAGGGCACTCAATCAGCCCCAGCATTTT
CASSYSYRALNQPQHF
>TRBV3-1|TRBJ2-7|.|12|TRBD2
TGTGCCAGCACCACGCTGGGAGGGGTGCAGTACTTC
CASTTLGGVQYF
>TRBV15|TRBJ2-1|many|14|.
TGTGCCACCAGCAGAGATGCACTAGCCAATGAGCAGTTCTTC
CATSRDALANEQFF
>TRBV18|TRBJ1-2|many|17|.
TGTGCCAGCTCACCACCAGGTAACAGGGAAGCTAACTATGGCTACACCTTC
CASSPPGNREANYGYTF
>TRBV5-8|TRBJ1-5|few|12|.
TGTGCCAGCTCACTAGCTCGCCAGCCCCAGCATTTT
CASSLARQPQHF
>TRBV5-1|TRBJ2-2|few|15|TRBD2
TGCGCCAGCAGGGCGGGAGGACCGAACACCGGGGAGCTGTTTTTT
CASRAGGPNTGELFF
>TRBV4-1|TRBJ1-4|many|15|.
TGCGCCAGCAGCCAAGTTGCAGGTTTTAATGAAAAACTGTTTTTT
CASSQVAGFNEKLFF
>TRBV7-9|TRBJ2-3|many|15|.
TGTGCCAGCAGCCGAACCGGGGGCTGGACAGATACGCAGTATTTT
CASSRTGGWTDTQYF
>TRBV11-2|TRBJ2-7|few|13|.
TGTGCCAGCAGCCACCCCCCCAGGAACGAGCAGTACTTC
CASSHPPRNEQYF
>TRBV7-9|TRBJ2-3|many|15|.
TGTGCCAGCAGCTTCCACAGCGACTACACAGATACGCAGTATTTT
CASSFHSDYTDTQYF
>TRBV6-1|TRBJ1-2|many|14|.
TGTGCCAGCGGAATTAGGGGAGGGATCTATGGCTACACCTTC
CASGIRGGIYGYTF
>TRBV18|TRBJ1-1|many|15|TRBD1
TGTGCCAGCTCATCATTAACAGGGGACCTCACTGAAGCTTTCTTT
CASSSLTGDLTEAFF
>TRBV20-1|TRBJ1-2|many|14|.
TGCAGTGCTAGGGCCTATACAGGGCCGAATGGCTACACCTTC
CSARAYTGPNGYTF
>TRBV11-2|TRBJ1-3|many|15|.
TGTGCCAGCAGCCCCGGCCCGCCCTCTGGAAACACCATATATTTT
CASSPGPPSGNTIYF
>TRBV7-2|TRBJ2-7|.|17|TRBD2
TGTGCCAGCAGTGACCCAGCGGGAGGGAGTAGCTCCTACGAGCAGTACTTC
CASSDPAGGSSSYEQYF
>TRBV27|TRBJ2-3|many|15|.
TGTGCCAGCAGTCGTGCCGGAATTACATCAGATACGCAGTATTTT
CASSRAGITSDTQYF
>TRBV7-9|TRBJ2-3|many|13|.
TGTGCCAGCAGCTTAGCGATCACAGATACGCAGTATTTT
CASSLAITDTQYF
>TRBV12-3/TRBV12-4|TRBJ2-3|.|14|TRBD2
TGTGCCAGCAGTTCCCCGGGACTAGGGAATACGCAGTATTTT
CASSSPGLGNTQYF
>TRBV7-9|TRBJ2-1|many|12|.
TGTGCCAGCAGCACCCGACAGGCTGAGCAGTTCTTC
CASSTRQAEQFF
>TRBV7-9|TRBJ1-2|.|13|.
TGTGCCAGCAGCTTACGGGGGCTGTGGGGCTACACCTTC
CASSLRGLWGYTF
>TRBV20-1|TRBJ2-5|many|15|TRBD2
TGCAGTGCTAGAGACGGACTAGCGGTACAAGAGACCCAGTACTTC
CSARDGLAVQETQYF
>TRBV20-1|TRBJ1-1|many|12|TRBD1
TGCAGTGCTCTAGGGGGCGGAACTGAAGCTTTCTTT
CSALGGGTEAFF
>TRBV13|TRBJ2-7|many|12|.
TGTGCCAGCGAGGACACCTCCTACGAGCAGTACTTC
CASEDTSYEQYF
>TRBV29-1|TRBJ1-2|many|12|.
TGCAGCGTTGAAGAGAGGAACTATGGCTACACCTTC
CSVEERNYGYTF
>TRBV19|TRBJ2-3|few|16|TRBD2
TGTGCCAGTAGTCTGACTAGCGGGAGAGAAACAGATACGCAGTATTTT
CASSLTSGRETDTQYF
>TRBV2|TRBJ2-5|.|17|TRBD2
TGTGCCAGCAGCGATCCTCTAGCGGGGGGGCCGGGAGAGACCCAGTACTTC
CASSDPLAGGPGETQYF
>TRBV6-2/TRBV6-3|TRBJ1-2|.|16|TRBD1
TGTGCCAGCAGCACCCGCAGGGGGACTACGAACTATGGCTACACCTTC
CASSTRRGTTNYGYTF
>TRBV9|TRBJ1-2|many|13|.
TGTGCCAGCAGCGTAGCGGACAGAGCTGGCTACACCTTC
CASSVADRAGYTF